These 27 T cell receptor beta chains share one sample of origin, sequenced in a study of shared clonotypes between healthy human individuals. Profiled with immunoSEQ multiplex PCR; TCRdb holds only in-frame clones, not every one. The sample lists 850,000 to 1,200,000 clones; about 77% were seen once. The sequenced sample was memory CD4+ T cells sorted from blood. The subset is: CD45RA-negative fraction. These receptors all come from a man aged 18 to 29 in good health.

CDR3 loop: CASSITGRREETQYF. CDR3 DNA sequence: TGTGCCAGTAGTATTACCGGGAGAAGGGAAGAGACCCAGTACTTC. V and J are TRBV19 and TRBJ2-5, with D perhaps matching TRBD2 (6 bases). Germline lookup yields CDR1 LNHDA and CDR2 SQIVND (reference sequence). Trimming took 3 bases from V and 3 from J, leaving 14 bases between them. The CDR3 contains 15 residues.

The chain couples TRBV7-2 to TRBJ1-5, with 7 bases matching TRBD1. The V gene's germline CDR1 is SGHTA and CDR2 FQGNSA. J lost 5 bases, V lost 5 bases, and 6 bases had no gene match. The CDR3 covers 14 residues. Here the CDR3 reads CASSLPGGYQPQHF. Written as DNA, the CDR3 is TGTGCCAGCAGCCTTCCAGGGGGGTATCAGCCCCAGCATTTT. The variable domain in full, with the rest retrieved from reference TRBV7-2 and TRBJ1-5, is GAGVSQSPSNKVTEKGKDVELRCDPISGHTALYWYRQSLGQGLEFLIYFQGNSAPDKSGLPSDRFSAERTGGSVSTLTIQRTQQEDSAVYLCASSLPGGYQPQHFGDGTRLSIL.

This clone appeared a few times. The chain uses TRBV4-1 and TRBJ1-5, with a possible D match to TRBD1 (5 bases). The germline gives CDR1 MGHRA, CDR2 YSYEKL. Trimming shortened V by 0 bases and J by 6 bases, and 6 bases separated the two germline ends. CDR3 length equals 13 residues. The CDR3 sequence is CASSQDGAQPQHF. The CDR3 nucleotides read TGCGCCAGCAGCCAAGATGGGGCTCAGCCCCAGCATTTT.

The V gene is TRBV6-1, the J gene TRBJ1-5; D is uncertain. The CDR3 covers 12 residues. The V end was cut by 8 bases, the J end by 4 bases, with 9 bases between. Germline CDR1 is MNHNS and CDR2 is SASEGT. CDR3: CASRNPNQPQHF. In DNA, the CDR3 is TGTGCCAGCCGGAACCCAAATCAGCCCCAGCATTTT.

This clone was seen more than once but under ten times. The rearrangement joins TRBV11-3 to TRBJ1-1; D unresolved. V shed 0 bases and J shed 2 bases, with 10 bases lying between them. The CDR3 consists of 15 residues. The germline gives CDR1 SGHNT, CDR2 YENEEA. The DNA of the CDR3 is TGTGCCAGCAGCTTAGATGCACAGACTAACACTGAAGCTTTCTTT. Translating it yields CASSLDAQTNTEAFF.

This clone was seen just once. J is TRBJ1-2 and V is TRBV2; D not certain. The CDR3 extends over 12 amino acids. V dropped 4 bases and J dropped 5 bases, with 8 bases sitting between them. From germline, CDR1 is SNHLY and CDR2 FYNNEI. CDR3 protein: CASSGTSYGYTF. The CDR3, as DNA: TGTGCCAGCAGTGGGACGTCTTATGGCTACACCTTC.

The J gene is TRBJ1-2, the V gene TRBV6-1; D uncertain. CDR3 length: 14 amino acids. Trimming removed 4 bases from V and 1 base from J, with 10 bases in between. The germline gives CDR1 MNHNS, CDR2 SASEGT. CDR3 nucleotides: TGTGCCAGCAGTGTATCCGACGGTAACTATGGCTACACCTTC. It codes for CASSVSDGNYGYTF.

The chain links TRBV5-1 to TRBJ2-3, with D hard to call. In germline, CDR1 is SGHRS, CDR2 YFSETQ. The CDR3 totals 13 residues. V gave up 0 bases and J gave up 6 bases, with 8 bases separating them. The CDR3 sequence is CASSLEAADTQYF. CDR3 sequence (DNA): TGCGCCAGCAGCTTGGAGGCGGCGGATACGCAGTATTTT.

The table lists this clone with a count of one. J is TRBJ1-2 and V is TRBV2; D is possibly TRBD1 (6 bases). V was clipped by 6 bases and J by 2 bases, with 13 bases between them. CDR1 and CDR2 (germline): SNHLY, FYNNEI. This CDR3 is built from 14 residues. Here the CDR3 DNA reads TGTGCCAGCAGGGGACAAGGTTTGAACTATGGCTACACCTTC. Protein: CASRGQGLNYGYTF.

The rearrangement joins TRBV7-3 to TRBJ2-1; the D gene is possibly TRBD2 (6 bases). Trimming took 2 bases from V and 9 from J, leaving 20 bases between them. Germline CDR1 and CDR2: SGHTA and FQGTGA. CDR3 length: 16 residues. CDR3 DNA sequence: TGTGCCAGCAGCTTACGTTGGGACTCCACCCACATTGAGCAGTTCTTC. It translates to CASSLRWDSTHIEQFF.

This clone was seen only a few times. This rearrangement joins TRBV2 to TRBJ2-3, with D perhaps given as TRBD1 or TRBD2 (5 bases each). The CDR3 has 13 amino acids. Germline CDR1 and CDR2: SNHLY and FYNNEI. V was shortened by 3 bases and J by 6 bases, with 10 bases between the two germline ends. This CDR3 is CASSDAWGDTQYF. CDR3 bases: TGTGCCAGCAGTGACGCCTGGGGGGATACGCAGTATTTT.

The rearrangement uses TRBV15 and TRBJ2-1; possibly TRBD1 for D (5 bases). Per germline, CDR1 LNHNV and CDR2 YYDKDF (reference sequence). This CDR3 region has 18 residues. V was clipped by 0 bases and J by 2 bases, with 17 bases between them. This CDR3 is CATSRDLGRTRTYNEQFF. The CDR3 DNA is TGTGCCACCAGCAGAGATTTGGGGCGGACAAGAACCTACAATGAGCAGTTCTTC.

This sequence joins TRBV5-6 and TRBJ1-6; perhaps TRBD1 as D (6 bases). V lost 7 bases and J lost 9, with 17 bases in between. The length of the CDR3 is 14 residues. Germline V gene data show CDR1 as SGHDT and CDR2 as YYEEEE. The CDR3 spells CASGIRGNRSPLHF. Written as DNA, the CDR3 is TGTGCCAGCGGGATAAGGGGGAACCGTTCACCCCTCCACTTT.

The chain links TRBV28 to TRBJ2-5; D possibly corresponds to TRBD2 (6 bases). Germline lookup yields CDR1 MDHEN and CDR2 SYDVKM. The CDR3 loop spans 17 amino acids. V was pared by 5 bases and J by 3 bases, with 22 bases between. The CDR3 here is CASSPPRVTGVKETQYF. In DNA form, the CDR3 reads TGTGCCAGCAGTCCGCCCCGGGTGACGGGGGTAAAAGAGACCCAGTACTTC.

Notes on this clone: The same CDR3 also results from other DNA sequences found in this sample. V is TRBV5-1 and J is TRBJ1-1; no firm D call. The CDR3 totals 11 residues. Per germline, CDR1 SGHRS and CDR2 YFSETQ. Trimming left V 3 bases short and J 1 base short, with 1 base between. CDR3 in amino acids: CASSSNTEAFF. The CDR3 bases are TGCGCCAGCAGCTCGAACACTGAAGCTTTCTTT.

This clone was recorded only once. The chain employs TRBV19 and TRBJ2-3; 10 nucleotides align to TRBD2. Losses at the gene ends were 9 bases for V and 0 bases for J; bases not matched to a gene: 9. This CDR3 spans 16 amino acids. CDR1 is LNHDA and CDR2 is SQIVND in the germline V gene (reference sequence). CDR3 sequence reads: CASQPRLAGSTDTQYF. The CDR3 bases are TGTGCCAGCCAACCCAGACTAGCGGGCAGCACAGATACGCAGTATTTT.

The rearrangement uses TRBV5-4 and TRBJ1-6, with unresolved D. The CDR3 has 14 residues. Germline V gene sequence: CDR1 SGHNT, CDR2 YYREEE (reference sequence). With 0 bases removed from V and 7 bases from J, the gap between germline ends came to 8 bases. The CDR3: CASSLEASNSPLHF. For the CDR3, the DNA is TGTGCCAGCAGCTTGGAGGCGTCCAATTCACCCCTCCACTTT. The whole variable domain, remainder taken from reference TRBV5-4 and TRBJ1-6, is ETGVTQSPTHLIKTRGQQVTLRCSSQSGHNTVSWYQQALGQGPQFIFQYYREEENGRGNFPPRFSGLQFPNYSSELNVNALELDDSALYLCASSLEASNSPLHFGNGTRLTVT.

This clone was picked up a small number of times. J is TRBJ1-5 and V is TRBV19, with D unclear. The CDR3 contains 14 residues. Germline V gene data show CDR1 as LNHDA and CDR2 as SQIVND (reference sequence). V was cut by 3 bases and J by 4 bases, with 10 bases left in between. CDR3 loop: CASSIFAGNQPQHF. Here the CDR3 DNA reads TGTGCCAGTAGTATCTTTGCGGGAAATCAGCCCCAGCATTTT.

V and J are TRBV18 and TRBJ1-3, with D maybe TRBD1 (6 bases). The CDR3 length is 15 residues. Trimming took 3 bases from V and 0 from J, leaving 9 bases between them. Germline CDR1 and CDR2: KGHSH and LQKENI. The CDR3 spells CASSPTDSSGNTIYF. CDR3 bases: TGTGCCAGCTCACCTACGGACAGCTCTGGAAACACCATATATTTT.

This chain uses TRBV4-3 with TRBJ1-4; D may be TRBD1 (5 bases). Deletions cut 0 bases from V and 4 bases from J, with 9 bases between. The germline V gene has CDR1 LGHNA and CDR2 YSLEER. CDR3 length equals 15 residues. The CDR3 nucleotides are TGCGCCAGCAGCCAAGAAAGGGGAAGTAATGAAAAACTGTTTTTT. It codes for CASSQERGSNEKLFF.

Worth noting for this clone: Its ends do not fully match the called genes, so a read error is possible. Here the CDR3 DNA reads TGTGCTAGCAGCCAGACCAGGGTGGAAGAGCAGTACTTC. Its translation is CASSQTRVEEQYF. J is TRBJ2-7 and V is TRBV7-7, with D possibly being TRBD1 (5 bases). The CDR3 has 13 amino acids. Germline assignment: CDR1 SSHAT and CDR2 FNYEAQ (reference sequence).

This clone has more than one count but fewer than ten. The chain is built from TRBV20-1 and TRBJ1-5; 7 nucleotides line up with TRBD1. The V gene end was trimmed by 6 bases and the J gene end by 11 bases; junction bases not matched to a gene: 4. Germline V CDR1 and CDR2: DFQATT, SNEGSKA (reference sequence). The CDR3 length is 10 residues. The CDR3 DNA reads as TGCAGTGCCGGGACAGAAGCCCAGCATTTT. Translating gives CSAGTEAQHF.

Regarding this clone: Other DNA sequences from this sample encode an identical CDR3 as well. The rearrangement links TRBV7-2 to TRBJ2-1; D gene uncertain. CDR3 size: 12 residues. V was trimmed by 3 bases and J by 7 bases, leaving 7 bases between them. Germline loops: CDR1 SGHTA, CDR2 FQGNSA. The CDR3 protein is CASSFSGNEQFF. The CDR3, as DNA: TGTGCCAGCAGCTTCTCTGGTAATGAGCAGTTCTTC.

This chain uses TRBV6-6 with TRBJ1-2; D is possibly TRBD1 (6 bases). V lost 4 bases and J 3 bases, leaving 12 bases between the germline ends. This CDR3 is 14 amino acids long. Germline CDR1 MNHNY, CDR2 SVGAGI (reference sequence). CDR3 sequence (DNA): TGTGCCAGCAGTTTACAGGGATCCTACTATGGCTACACCTTC. It translates to CASSLQGSYYGYTF.

This chain links TRBV9 with TRBJ2-3; maybe TRBD2 (5 bases). The V gene's germline CDR1 is SGDLS and CDR2 YYNGEE. The V and J ends lost 1 base and 6 bases respectively, with 9 bases between them. The CDR3 is 13 amino acids. CDR3: CASSVNRDDTQYF. The CDR3 nucleotides read TGTGCCAGCAGCGTAAATCGGGATGATACGCAGTATTTT.

This clone was seen a single time. This chain uses TRBV6-5 with TRBJ1-2; TRBD1 might be the D (5 bases). V lost 5 bases and J lost 4, with 11 bases in between. Germline V gives CDR1 MNHEY, CDR2 SVGAGI. This CDR3 region has 13 residues. The CDR3 sequence is CASSRGRTYGYTF. CDR3 bases: TGTGCCAGCAGTCGGGGCCGGACCTATGGCTACACCTTC.

The J gene is TRBJ2-2, the V gene TRBV5-1; TRBD1 might be the D (5 bases). V shed 4 bases and J shed 2 bases, with 12 bases lying between them. CDR1 SGHRS and CDR2 YFSETQ come from the germline V gene. CDR3 length: 15 residues. In DNA, the CDR3 is TGCGCCAGCAGCGACGGACGGACAAACACCGGGGAGCTGTTTTTT. It is translated as CASSDGRTNTGELFF.